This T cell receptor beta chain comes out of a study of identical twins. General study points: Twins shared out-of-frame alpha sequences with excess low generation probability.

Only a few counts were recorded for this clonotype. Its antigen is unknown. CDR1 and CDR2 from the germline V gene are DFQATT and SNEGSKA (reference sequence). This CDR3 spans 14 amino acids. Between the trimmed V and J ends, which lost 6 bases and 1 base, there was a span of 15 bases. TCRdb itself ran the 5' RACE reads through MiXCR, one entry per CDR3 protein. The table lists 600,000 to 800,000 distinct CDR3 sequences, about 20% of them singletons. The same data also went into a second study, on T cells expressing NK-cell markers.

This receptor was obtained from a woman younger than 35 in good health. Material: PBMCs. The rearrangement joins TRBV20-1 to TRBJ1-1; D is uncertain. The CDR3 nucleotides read TGCAGTGCCTTAAAAGGCGCGGGGAACACTGAAGCTTTCTTT. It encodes CSALKGAGNTEAFF.